The TCR beta chain described here comes from a study of T-cell memory formation after mild COVID-19. Study in general: TCR clusters largely stayed donor specific. Notes on the study in general: The pre-infection memory compartment contained some responding clones, suggesting cross-reactive memory joined.

This clonotype was seen only a few times. Antigen specificity is unknown. Germline V lookup: CDR1 SGDLS, CDR2 YYNGEE. Trimming shortened V by 3 bases and J by 5 bases, and 12 bases separated the two germline ends. The CDR3 runs to 14 residues. 5'RACE primed at constant segments yielded TCR alpha and TCR beta cDNA libraries bearing sample barcodes and UMIs. TCRdb re-analysed the 5' RACE reads in MiXCR, keeping a single row per CDR3 protein. The sample holds 450,000 or so distinct CDR3 sequences, roughly 20% seen once. The sample taken for sequencing was PBMCs or a T cell subset sorted from them (not recorded which). This receptor was obtained from an adult woman who had mild COVID-19 (a few samples of this study predate the infection). Cell type and time point are not known. The chain links TRBV9 to TRBJ2-1; tentatively, D is TRBD1 (5 bases). The CDR3 protein is CASSAFDRDNEQFF. Here the CDR3 DNA reads TGTGCCAGCAGCGCCTTCGACAGAGACAATGAGCAGTTCTTC. Drawing the rest from reference TRBV9 and TRBJ2-1, the complete variable domain is DSGVTQTPKHLITATGQRVTLRCSPRSGDLSVYWYQQSLDQGLQFLIQYYNGEERAKGNILERFSAQQFPDLHSELNLSSLELGDSALYFCASSAFDRDNEQFFGPGTRLTVL.